This entry lists 15 T cell receptor beta chains sequenced from one sample in a study of cytomegalovirus exposure and HLA in healthy donors. Primers: 60 Vbeta forward and 13 Jbeta reverse. Sequencing was performed with immunoSEQ multiplex PCR; in TCRdb, only in-frame clones are kept and a portion is missing. The sample lists almost 200,000 clones, roughly three quarters occurring once. Sample: PBMCs. Receptors originate from a male donor in good health and CMV-seropositive.

The V and J genes are TRBV25-1 and TRBJ1-3; tentative D call: TRBD1 (6 bases). In germline, CDR1 is MGHDK, CDR2 SYGVNS. The CDR3 is made up of 15 amino acids. V was shortened by 3 bases and J by 7 bases, with 16 bases between the two germline ends. DNA for the CDR3: TGTGCCAGCAGTGAGACTACAGGGTTAGGCAACACCATATATTTT. As protein: CASSETTGLGNTIYF.

The table lists this clone with a count of one. The chain links TRBV4-3 to TRBJ1-1, with a possible D match to TRBD1 (5 bases). Germline V gene lookup returns CDR1 LGHNA and CDR2 YSLEER. The CDR3 covers 19 residues. Trimming cost V 0 bases and J 1 base, with 21 bases left between them. The CDR3: CASSQEYSGVRGGNTEAFF. The CDR3 DNA is TGCGCCAGCAGCCAAGAGTATTCGGGGGTGCGAGGTGGGAACACTGAAGCTTTCTTT.

The chain has TRBV4-1 and TRBJ1-2; possibly TRBD1 for D (5 bases). V lost 4 bases and J lost 7, with 7 bases in between. CDR3 length: 11 amino acids. Germline CDR1 and CDR2: MGHRA and YSYEKL. CDR3 DNA: TGCGCCAGCAGCCGCGGGACTGGCTACACCTTC. Protein: CASSRGTGYTF.

V usage is TRBV15 and J usage is TRBJ2-7; a weak D match, TRBD1 (6 bases). The V gene lost 5 bases and the J gene lost 0 bases, with 11 bases spanning the gap. Looked up from germline, CDR1 is LNHNV and CDR2 is YYDKDF (reference sequence). The CDR3 contains 14 residues. The CDR3: CATSGRDTSYEQYF. DNA for the CDR3: TGTGCCACCAGCGGCCGGGACACCTCCTACGAGCAGTACTTC.

The chain recombines TRBV5-6 with TRBJ2-4; 7 bases are shared with TRBD2. This CDR3 region has 16 residues. From germline, CDR1 is SGHDT and CDR2 YYEEEE. The V and J ends lost 4 bases and 5 bases, in that order; junction bases with no gene match: 12. CDR3 in DNA: TGTGCCAGCAGCCCGGGGGGTCCGTCCGGGCAAAACATTCAGTACTTC. Translation gives CASSPGGPSGQNIQYF.

The chain recombines TRBV30 with TRBJ1-1; D is possibly TRBD1 (6 bases). V was trimmed by 5 bases and J by 3 bases, leaving 13 bases between them. The CDR3 extends over 13 amino acids. CDR1 is GTSNPN and CDR2 is SVGIG in the germline V gene (reference sequence). CDR3 sequence: CAWGRGGDTEAFF. The CDR3 DNA sequence: TGTGCCTGGGGGAGGGGGGGAGACACTGAAGCTTTCTTT.

The chain joins TRBV6-4 to TRBJ1-2; D is uncertain. V was clipped by 0 bases and J by 7 bases, with 6 bases between them. This CDR3 is built from 12 residues. CDR1 and CDR2 from the germline V gene are MRHNA and SNTAGT. The CDR3 coding sequence is TGTGCCAGCAGTGACTCTAGATCTGGCTACACCTTC. Translated, it gives CASSDSRSGYTF.

In this sample, this clone turned up a few times. The chain has TRBV7-2 and TRBJ2-1; 10 positions match TRBD2. This CDR3 comprises 16 residues. V was clipped by 4 bases and J by 0 bases; unmatched bases: 3. The germline V gene has CDR1 SGHTA and CDR2 FQGNSA. The CDR3 DNA reads TGTGCCAGCAGCTCCGGACTAGCGGTCTCCTACAATGAGCAGTTCTTC. This translates into CASSSGLAVSYNEQFF.

This chain uses TRBV7-2 with TRBJ2-5, with 8 bases aligning to TRBD2. This CDR3 comprises 15 residues. CDR1 is SGHTA and CDR2 is FQGNSA in the germline V gene. V shed 6 bases and J 1 base; nucleotides not matched to a gene: 7. Here the CDR3 reads CASRTVAGFQETQYF. The CDR3 nucleotides are TGTGCCAGCAGAACGGTAGCGGGATTCCAAGAGACCCAGTACTTC.

DNA for the CDR3: TGTGCCAGCAGAACCGGGACAGGGGGCGACTACGAGCAGTACTTC. Its protein is CASRTGTGGDYEQYF. This chain connects TRBV6-5 to TRBJ2-7; 12 positions match TRBD1. Unmatched junction bases numbered 6, after V lost 6 bases and J lost 3 bases. The CDR3 loop spans 15 amino acids. The V gene's germline CDR1 is MNHEY and CDR2 SVGAGI.

The chain uses TRBV19 and TRBJ1-2, with a weak D call TRBD1 (5 bases). With 6 bases removed from V and 8 bases from J, the gap between germline ends came to 19 bases. The CDR3 covers 14 residues. Germline CDR1 LNHDA, CDR2 SQIVND (reference sequence). CDR3 protein: CASRAQGRRGGYTF. The DNA of the CDR3 is TGTGCCAGTAGAGCCCAGGGTCGGAGGGGCGGCTACACCTTC.

This clone appeared a few times. This chain joins TRBV7-6 and TRBJ2-3; no clear D. CDR1 and CDR2 (germline): SGHVS, FNYEAQ. The CDR3 runs to 12 residues. Trimming removed 5 bases from V and 5 bases from J, with 8 bases in between. The CDR3 loop is CASSLFLDTQYF. DNA of the CDR3: TGTGCCAGCAGCCTCTTTCTAGATACGCAGTATTTT.

About this clone: The same CDR3 also results from other DNA sequences found in this sample. The CDR3 here is CASSLRLAEKYEQYF. For the CDR3, the DNA is TGCGCCAGCAGCTTGCGCCTAGCGGAGAAGTACGAGCAGTACTTC. The rearrangement uses TRBV5-1 and TRBJ2-7; 7 bases line up with TRBD2. Looked up from germline, CDR1 is SGHRS and CDR2 is YFSETQ. The CDR3 is 15 amino acids. The V segment lost 1 base and the J segment 4 bases; nucleotides outside the gene matches: 8.

The chain joins TRBV7-7 to TRBJ2-2; possible D gene TRBD2, 6 bases. Germline assignment: CDR1 SSHAT and CDR2 FNYEAQ (reference sequence). V was pared by 1 base and J by 6 bases, with 9 bases between. CDR3 length: 14 amino acids. The CDR3 region is CASSLGREAGELFF. As DNA, the CDR3 is TGTGCCAGCAGCTTAGGCAGGGAGGCCGGGGAGCTGTTTTTT. The full variable domain, rest sourced from reference TRBV7-7 and TRBJ2-2, is GAGVSQSPRYKVTKRGQDVTLRCDPISSHATLYWYQQALGQGPEFLTYFNYEAQPDKSGLPSDRFSAERPEGSISTLTIQRTEQRDSAMYRCASSLGREAGELFFGEGSRLTVL.

About this clone itself: A read error may produce the germline difference seen at one junction end. This chain joins TRBV7-7 and TRBJ1-5; D gene unclear. The CDR3 length is 13 residues. Germline CDR1 SSHAT, CDR2 FNYEAQ (reference sequence). The CDR3 bases are TGTGCTAGCAGCCCCACAGAAAATCAGCCCCAGCATTTT. This codes for CASSPTENQPQHF.